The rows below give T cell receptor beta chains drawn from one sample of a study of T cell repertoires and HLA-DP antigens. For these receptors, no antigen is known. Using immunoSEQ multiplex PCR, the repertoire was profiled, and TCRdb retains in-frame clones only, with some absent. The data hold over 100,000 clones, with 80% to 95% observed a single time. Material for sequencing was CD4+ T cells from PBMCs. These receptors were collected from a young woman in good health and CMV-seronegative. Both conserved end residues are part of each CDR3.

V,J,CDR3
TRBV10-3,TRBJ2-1,CAIGPAGVKNEQFF
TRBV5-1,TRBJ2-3,CASKQNAGSTDTQYF
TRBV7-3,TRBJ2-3,CASSLTPLGEGIADTQYF
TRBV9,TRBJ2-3,CASSIRGGSTDTQYF
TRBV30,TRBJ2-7,CAWRLAGGTYEQYF
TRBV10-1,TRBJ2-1,CASSRGASYNEQFF
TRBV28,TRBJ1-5,CASSLGYMGQLRDQPQHF
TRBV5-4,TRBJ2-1,CASSSGVVGGGDEQFF
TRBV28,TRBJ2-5,CASSRDRRETQYF
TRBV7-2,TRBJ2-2,CASSLPTSGGTGELFF
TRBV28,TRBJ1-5,CASTSGRGNQPQHF
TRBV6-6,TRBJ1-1,CASTYRQGEAFF
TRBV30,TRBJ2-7,CAGTSGTLSYGQYF
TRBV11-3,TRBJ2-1,CASSLPSGSGGYNEQFF
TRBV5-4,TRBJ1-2,CASSLSGRVDGYTF
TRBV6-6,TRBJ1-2,CASSYEGTQLCYTF
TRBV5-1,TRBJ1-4,CASSLETGNEKLFF
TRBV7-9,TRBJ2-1,CASSPGTLTYNEQFF
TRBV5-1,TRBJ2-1,CASSSGGKTGSYNEQFF
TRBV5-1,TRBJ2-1,CASSLGTSGRAYNEQFF
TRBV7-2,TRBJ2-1,CASSPRRTSGSLDEQFF
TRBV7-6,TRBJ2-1,CASSLLAGVYNEQFF
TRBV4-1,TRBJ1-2,CASSQVMWGTYGYTF
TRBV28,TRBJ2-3,CASSANLGTMYF
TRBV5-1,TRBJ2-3,CASSLGRGEDTQYF
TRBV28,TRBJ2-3,CASSSRPGLLTDTQYF
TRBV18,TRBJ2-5,CASSQDRRETQYF
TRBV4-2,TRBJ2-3,CASSQDPSGRGRADTQYF
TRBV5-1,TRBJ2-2,CASSPGTGTFTGELFF
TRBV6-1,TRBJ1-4,CASSEAWGSGEKLFF
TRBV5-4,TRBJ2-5,CASSFPDREETQYF
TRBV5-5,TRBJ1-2,CASSKPGSLYGYTF
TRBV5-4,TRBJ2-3,CASSNPGLAGILSTDTQYF
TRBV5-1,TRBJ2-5,CASSSGQGGQETQYF
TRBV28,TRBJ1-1,CASSLQGFRLRVTEAFF
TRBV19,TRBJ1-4,CASSVRDREKLFF
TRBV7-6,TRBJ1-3,CASSLTLGGPGNTIYF
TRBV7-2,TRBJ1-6,CASSTGSKFTIIHPLHF
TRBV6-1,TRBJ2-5,CASSESVGGVETQYF
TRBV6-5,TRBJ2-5,CASTFKETQYF
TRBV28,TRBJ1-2,CASSSNTLVQGNGYTF
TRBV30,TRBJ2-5,CAWSVSETQYF
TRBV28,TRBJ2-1,CASSDRGSSYNEQFF
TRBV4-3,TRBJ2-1,CASSQERLAGGLYNEQFF
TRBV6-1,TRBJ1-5,CASSEAGRNQPQHF
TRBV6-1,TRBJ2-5,CASTLDHPPRETQYF
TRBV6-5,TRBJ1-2,CASSYGEGNYGYTF
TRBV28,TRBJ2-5,CASSSAPETQYF
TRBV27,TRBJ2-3,CASSLSGAPRPYF
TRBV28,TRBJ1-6,CASSFWDLPTYSPLHF
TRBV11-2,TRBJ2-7,CASSLDSVYMLYEQYF